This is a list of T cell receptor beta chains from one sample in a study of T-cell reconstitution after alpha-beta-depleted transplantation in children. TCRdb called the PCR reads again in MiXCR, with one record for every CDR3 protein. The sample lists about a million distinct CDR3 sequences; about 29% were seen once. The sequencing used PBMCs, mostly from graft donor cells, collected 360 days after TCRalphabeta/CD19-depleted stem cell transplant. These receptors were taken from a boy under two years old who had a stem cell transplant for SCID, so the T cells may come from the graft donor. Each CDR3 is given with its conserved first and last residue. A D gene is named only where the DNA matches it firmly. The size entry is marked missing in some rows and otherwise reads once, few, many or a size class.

CDR3 protein: CASCRGAEAFF
CDR3 DNA: TGTGCCAGCTGCCGCGGGGCTGAAGCTTTCTTT
V gene: TRBV3-1
J gene: TRBJ1-1
D gene: .
clone size: .

CDR3 protein: CASGLEGSDEQYF
CDR3 DNA: TGCGCCAGCGGATTAGAAGGCTCGGACGAGCAGTACTTC
V gene: TRBV5-1
J gene: TRBJ2-7
D gene: .
clone size: few

CDR3 protein: CASSQAFNRVTGELFF
CDR3 DNA: TGCGCCAGCAGCCAAGCCTTTAACAGGGTCACCGGGGAGCTGTTTTTT
V gene: TRBV4-3
J gene: TRBJ2-2
D gene: .
clone size: .

CDR3 protein: CSADRYGQPQHF
CDR3 DNA: TGCAGTGCGGACAGGTATGGGCAGCCCCAGCATTTT
V gene: TRBV20-1
J gene: TRBJ1-5
D gene: TRBD1
clone size: few

CDR3 protein: CATSDLMGQNTGELFF
CDR3 DNA: TGTGCCACCAGTGATTTGATGGGACAGAACACCGGGGAGCTGTTTTTT
V gene: TRBV24-1
J gene: TRBJ2-2
D gene: .
clone size: .

CDR3 protein: CAISESIQGARLQPQHF
CDR3 DNA: TGTGCCATCAGTGAGTCGATCCAAGGGGCGAGGCTTCAGCCCCAGCATTTT
V gene: TRBV10-3
J gene: TRBJ1-5
D gene: .
clone size: .

CDR3 protein: CASRSVGQFYGYTF
CDR3 DNA: TGTGCCAGCAGATCTGTGGGACAATTCTATGGCTACACCTTC
V gene: TRBV6-1
J gene: TRBJ1-2
D gene: .
clone size: .

CDR3 protein: CAKRGSGWPKNIQYF
CDR3 DNA: TGCGCCAAACGCGGGAGCGGTTGGCCCAAAAACATTCAGTACTTC
V gene: TRBV5-1
J gene: TRBJ2-4
D gene: TRBD2
clone size: .

CDR3 protein: CASSQAVHNSGANVLTF
CDR3 DNA: TGTGCCAGCAGCCAGGCCGTTCATAACTCTGGGGCCAACGTCCTGACTTTC
V gene: TRBV4-2
J gene: TRBJ2-6
D gene: .
clone size: few

CDR3 protein: CASSFRGDGEAFF
CDR3 DNA: TGCGCCAGCAGCTTTAGGGGTGATGGTGAAGCTTTCTTT
V gene: TRBV5-1
J gene: TRBJ1-1
D gene: .
clone size: .

CDR3 protein: CATTPGVHSGANVLTF
CDR3 DNA: TGTGCCACCACTCCAGGGGTCCATTCTGGGGCCAACGTCCTGACTTTC
V gene: TRBV6-1
J gene: TRBJ2-6
D gene: .
clone size: .

CDR3 protein: CASETATTNEKLFF
CDR3 DNA: TGTGCCAGCGAAACAGCGACAACTAATGAAAAACTGTTTTTT
V gene: TRBV28
J gene: TRBJ1-4
D gene: .
clone size: few

CDR3 protein: CASRDRGRLGSGELFF
CDR3 DNA: TGTGCCAGCAGAGACAGGGGTAGGCTTGGATCCGGGGAGCTGTTTTTT
V gene: TRBV12-3/TRBV12-4
J gene: TRBJ2-2
D gene: TRBD1
clone size: few

CDR3 protein: CATSGSYLGAQETQYF
CDR3 DNA: TGTGCCACCAGTGGGTCCTATTTGGGGGCCCAAGAGACCCAGTACTTC
V gene: TRBV24-1
J gene: TRBJ2-5
D gene: .
clone size: .

CDR3 protein: CASSQVLPPGLLYEQYF
CDR3 DNA: TGTGCCAGCAGCCAAGTCTTGCCCCCAGGACTACTCTACGAGCAGTACTTC
V gene: TRBV4-2
J gene: TRBJ2-7
D gene: .
clone size: few

CDR3 protein: CASSSRTSRDTDTQYF
CDR3 DNA: TGTGCCAGCAGTTCCCGGACTAGCCGCGACACAGATACGCAGTATTTT
V gene: TRBV12-3/TRBV12-4
J gene: TRBJ2-3
D gene: TRBD2
clone size: .

CDR3 protein: CSARARQYSNQPQHF
CDR3 DNA: TGCAGTGCTAGAGCCCGACAGTATAGCAATCAGCCCCAGCATTTT
V gene: TRBV20-1
J gene: TRBJ1-5
D gene: .
clone size: few

CDR3 protein: CASSLTGYQPQHF
CDR3 DNA: TGTGCCAGCAGCCTGACAGGTTATCAGCCCCAGCATTTT
V gene: TRBV4-2
J gene: TRBJ1-5
D gene: .
clone size: .

CDR3 protein: CASSQGLAGVSYEQYF
CDR3 DNA: TGTGCCAGCAGCCAGGGACTAGCGGGGGTCTCCTACGAGCAGTACTTC
V gene: TRBV3-1
J gene: TRBJ2-7
D gene: TRBD2
clone size: few

CDR3 protein: CATSVIVRGADTQYF
CDR3 DNA: TGTGCCACCAGTGTTATCGTTCGGGGGGCAGATACGCAGTATTTT
V gene: TRBV24-1
J gene: TRBJ2-3
D gene: TRBD2
clone size: few

CDR3 protein: CASSPGTGVTEQFF
CDR3 DNA: TGTGCCAGCAGCCCGGGGACAGGGGTTACTGAGCAGTTCTTC
V gene: TRBV27
J gene: TRBJ2-1
D gene: TRBD1
clone size: few

CDR3 protein: CASSQDEVGAKNIQYF
CDR3 DNA: TGTGCCAGCAGCCAAGATGAGGTTGGGGCCAAAAACATTCAGTACTTC
V gene: TRBV4-2
J gene: TRBJ2-4
D gene: .
clone size: .

CDR3 protein: CATSRATGVTDTQYF
CDR3 DNA: TGTGCCACCAGCAGAGCCACAGGGGTGACAGATACGCAGTATTTT
V gene: TRBV15
J gene: TRBJ2-3
D gene: TRBD1
clone size: few

CDR3 protein: CSAIFWGTDTQYF
CDR3 DNA: TGCAGCGCTATCTTTTGGGGGACAGATACGCAGTATTTT
V gene: TRBV20-1
J gene: TRBJ2-3
D gene: .
clone size: few

CDR3 protein: CSVVEGAWDTQYF
CDR3 DNA: TGCAGCGTCGTTGAGGGGGCATGGGATACGCAGTATTTT
V gene: TRBV29-1
J gene: TRBJ2-3
D gene: TRBD1
clone size: few

CDR3 protein: CASSGTGTEAFF
CDR3 DNA: TGTGCCAGCAGTGGGACCGGGACTGAAGCTTTCTTT
V gene: TRBV12-3/TRBV12-4
J gene: TRBJ1-1
D gene: .
clone size: many

CDR3 protein: CASSYLSEQFF
CDR3 DNA: TGTGCCAGCAGTTACCTCAGTGAGCAGTTCTTC
V gene: TRBV6-5
J gene: TRBJ2-1
D gene: .
clone size: many

CDR3 protein: CASRPGGLGRNEQFF
CDR3 DNA: TGCGCCAGCAGGCCCGGGGGGCTAGGTAGGAATGAGCAGTTCTTC
V gene: TRBV10-2
J gene: TRBJ2-1
D gene: .
clone size: few

CDR3 protein: CASSPARNYNEQFF
CDR3 DNA: TGTGCCAGCTCACCAGCTCGGAATTACAATGAGCAGTTCTTC
V gene: TRBV18
J gene: TRBJ2-1
D gene: .
clone size: few